Listed below are T cell receptor beta chains from one sample, sequenced in a study of identifying expanded T cells in peripheral blood. Repertoires were generated with immunoSEQ multiplex PCR, while TCRdb's copy carries only in-frame clones and drops some. The data contain 70,000 to 100,000 clones, roughly 86% of them singletons. Sequencing was done on a sample of blood. The receptor source for this set is a person aged 18 to 75 in good health. CDR3s include the opening cysteine and the closing phenylalanine or tryptophan. The D gene is left open where the match is weak. Only part of the rows carry a size: once, few, many, or a class if the clone is expanded.

>15|TRBD1|TRBV30|-|TRBJ1-6
CASTQGASYNSPLHF
TGTGCCTCGACTCAGGGGGCTTCCTATAATTCACCCCTCCACTTT
>13|TRBD1|TRBV7-9|-|TRBJ1-4
CASSNPGQEKLFF
TGTGCCAGCAGCAACCCGGGACAGGAAAAACTGTTTTTT
>15|-|TRBV13|-|TRBJ2-7
CASSYHSIQGNEQYF
TGTGCCAGCAGCTACCATTCCATACAGGGTAACGAGCAGTACTTC
>15|-|TRBV7-7|-|TRBJ2-5
CASSLSRRGGETQYF
TGTGCCAGCAGCTTAAGTCGGAGGGGGGGTGAGACCCAGTACTTC
>15|TRBD1|TRBV27|-|TRBJ1-2
CASRDSDRLGYGYTF
TGTGCCAGCCGTGATTCGGACAGGTTGGGCTATGGCTACACCTTC
>14|TRBD2|TRBV28|-|TRBJ2-3
CASVGTSGTDTQYF
TGTGCCAGCGTAGGGACTAGCGGCACAGATACGCAGTATTTT
>13|TRBD1|TRBV28|-|TRBJ2-3
CAGRQGVGDTQYF
TGTGCCGGTAGACAGGGCGTGGGAGATACGCAGTATTTT
>12|-|TRBV2|few|TRBJ2-7
CASRHPDYEQYF
TGTGCCAGTCGACATCCAGACTACGAGCAGTACTTC
>15|TRBD2|TRBV6-1|-|TRBJ2-7
CASSEASGGAYEQYF
TGTGCCAGCAGTGAAGCTAGCGGGGGGGCCTACGAGCAGTACTTC
>12|-|TRBV5-6|-|TRBJ2-3
CASSLGADTQYF
TGTGCCAGCAGCTTGGGGGCAGATACGCAGTATTTT
>15|-|TRBV7-9|-|TRBJ2-3
CASRSGEFEADTQYF
TGTGCCAGCAGATCTGGGGAATTCGAGGCAGATACGCAGTATTTT
>14|TRBD1|TRBV9|-|TRBJ1-2
CASSPGQGGYGYTF
TGTGCCAGCAGTCCTGGACAGGGTGGCTATGGCTACACCTTC
>15|-|TRBV21-1|-|TRBJ1-2
CASSKRWISDGGYTF
TGTGCCAGCAGCAAAAGGTGGATCTCGGACGGTGGCTACACCTTC
>15|TRBD1|TRBV28|-|TRBJ1-2
CASSRPGQGVWGYTF
TGTGCCAGCAGCCGACCGGGACAGGGGGTTTGGGGCTACACCTTC
>15|-|TRBV4-3|-|TRBJ2-7
CASSQDRDIGGEQYF
TGCGCCAGCAGCCAAGACCGGGACATCGGCGGGGAGCAGTACTTC
>19|TRBD2|TRBV27|-|TRBJ2-3
CASSPSPGRARSFTDTQYF
TGTGCCAGCAGTCCCTCCCCCGGGAGGGCCCGGAGTTTCACAGATACGCAGTATTTT
>16|TRBD1|TRBV5-6|-|TRBJ1-5
CASILWDRGGNQPQHF
TGTGCCAGCATCCTATGGGACAGGGGTGGTAATCAGCCCCAGCATTTT
>15|TRBD1|TRBV5-1|-|TRBJ2-7
CASSLSGTGGLEQYF
TGCGCCAGCAGCTTGTCTGGGACAGGGGGCCTCGAGCAGTACTTC
>12|-|TRBV29-1|-|TRBJ1-4
CSVDLPDGKLFF
TGCAGCGTTGATTTGCCTGATGGAAAACTGTTTTTT
>18|TRBD1|TRBV5-4|-|TRBJ2-7
CASSPAGLPGQVYYEQYF
TGTGCCAGCAGCCCCGCCGGGCTCCCGGGACAGGTATACTACGAGCAGTACTTC
>12|-|TRBV28|-|TRBJ1-1
CASRHGGAEAFF
TGTGCCAGCAGGCACGGTGGCGCTGAAGCTTTCTTT
>15|-|TRBV4-1|few|TRBJ2-7
CASSQALVGAYEQYF
TGCGCCAGCAGCCAAGCGTTGGTGGGGGCCTACGAGCAGTACTTC
>14|-|TRBV6-4|-|TRBJ1-6
CASSAGTEDSPLHF
TGTGCCAGCAGTGCCGGCACAGAGGATTCACCCCTCCACTTT
>12|-|TRBV10-3|-|TRBJ2-7
CAIGRGSYEQYF
TGTGCCATCGGACGGGGTTCCTACGAGCAGTACTTC
>15|-|TRBV30|-|TRBJ1-3
CAWSPSWGGGNTIYF
TGTGCCTGGAGTCCCTCCTGGGGGGGAGGAAACACCATATATTTT
>15|-|TRBV7-2|-|TRBJ1-5
CASSSKTGGNQPQHF
TGTGCCAGCAGCTCAAAGACTGGGGGAAATCAGCCCCAGCATTTT
>13|-|TRBV7-7|-|TRBJ2-1
CASSLFLGNEQFF
TGTGCCAGCAGCTTATTTTTGGGGAATGAGCAGTTCTTC
>13|-|TRBV6-4|-|TRBJ1-5
CASSVGSNQPQHF
TGTGCCAGCAGTGTCGGTAGCAATCAGCCCCAGCATTTT
>13|-|TRBV30|few|TRBJ1-2
CAWSVEGYYGYTF
TGTGCCTGGAGTGTAGAGGGATACTATGGCTACACCTTC
>14|-|TRBV7-9|-|TRBJ1-1
CASSRSFPNTEAFF
TGTGCCAGCAGCCGCAGTTTCCCGAACACTGAAGCTTTCTTT
>11|-|TRBV18|-|TRBJ2-7
CASSGDYEQYF
TGTGCCAGCTCAGGGGACTACGAGCAGTACTTC
>16|TRBD2|TRBV28|-|TRBJ2-1
CASTGGGARAYNEQFF
TGTGCCAGCACCGGCGGGGGGGCCAGGGCATACAATGAGCAGTTCTTC
>15|-|TRBV15|-|TRBJ2-3
CATSRDGGPADTQYF
TGTGCCACCAGCAGAGATGGGGGTCCCGCAGATACGCAGTATTTT
>15|TRBD2|TRBV15|-|TRBJ2-1
CATSEREDAYNEQFF
TGTGCCACCTCCGAGCGGGAGGACGCCTACAATGAGCAGTTCTTC
>13|-|TRBV5-6|few|TRBJ2-1
CASSLRSYNEQFF
TGTGCCAGCAGCTTACGGTCCTACAATGAGCAGTTCTTC
>15|TRBD1|TRBV6-1|-|TRBJ2-1
CASTTAGTGGREQFF
TGTGCCAGCACCACGGCCGGGACAGGGGGCCGTGAGCAGTTCTTC
>13|-|TRBV28|-|TRBJ2-7
CASSIPGLYEQYF
TGTGCCAGCAGCATCCCCGGGCTCTACGAGCAGTACTTC
>14|-|TRBV15|-|TRBJ2-1
CATSRLSTYNEQFF
TGTGCCACCAGCAGACTATCAACCTACAATGAGCAGTTCTTC
>17|TRBD1|TRBV5-4|few|TRBJ1-2
CASSFGTGRRGNYGYTF
TGTGCCAGCAGCTTCGGGACAGGGAGACGGGGTAACTATGGCTACACCTTC
>9|-|TRBV2|-|TRBJ2-3
CATLDTQYF
TGTGCCACCCTAGATACGCAGTATTTT
>15|-|TRBV11-3|-|TRBJ2-2
CASSPIDRRTGELFF
TGTGCCAGCAGCCCAATTGACAGGCGAACTGGGGAGCTGTTTTTT
>13|-|TRBV6-6|-|TRBJ1-5
CASSYSDYQPQHF
TGTGCCAGCAGTTACTCAGATTATCAGCCCCAGCATTTT
>16|TRBD2|TRBV9|-|TRBJ2-3
CASSVDPGGGADTQYF
TGTGCCAGCAGCGTAGACCCGGGAGGAGGGGCAGATACGCAGTATTTT
>13|-|TRBV6-5|-|TRBJ2-5
CASSWGVAETQYF
TGTGCCAGCAGTTGGGGGGTTGCAGAGACCCAGTACTTC
>17|TRBD1|TRBV7-2|-|TRBJ1-4
CAGPWDRGSDGNEKLFF
TGTGCCGGTCCCTGGGACAGAGGGTCCGACGGTAATGAAAAACTGTTTTTT
>14|-|TRBV7-3|-|TRBJ2-7
CASSSSWSAYEQYF
TGTGCCAGCAGCTCAAGTTGGTCCGCCTACGAGCAGTACTTC
>14|-|TRBV30|once|TRBJ1-5
CAWSPGGSNQPQHF
TGTGCCTGGAGTCCGGGAGGTAGCAATCAGCCCCAGCATTTT
>15|TRBD1|TRBV6-5|-|TRBJ2-1
CASSSTGETYNEQFF
TGTGCCAGCAGTTCAACAGGGGAGACCTACAATGAGCAGTTCTTC
>14|-|TRBV7-9|-|TRBJ1-3
CASSGLGSGNTIYF
TGTGCCAGCAGCGGACTAGGCTCTGGAAACACCATATATTTT
>14|-|TRBV10-3|-|TRBJ1-1
CAIRETVMNTEAFF
TGTGCCATCAGGGAAACAGTAATGAACACTGAAGCTTTCTTT